One and the same sample provided the 27 T cell receptor beta chains below, sequenced in a study of metastatic and nonmetastatic thyroid tumors. Thyroid surgery was performed in patients who had received no treatment beforehand. TCRdb reprocessed the PCR reads using MiXCR. The table records about 25,000 clones, 20% to 25% of them present only once. Sequenced material: adjacent normal tissue. These receptors were taken from a female donor with papillary thyroid cancer or a benign thyroid nodule (not recorded which). Some clones in this sample may be carry-over from other donors' samples.

The sample holds many counts of this clone. The J gene is TRBJ1-4, the V gene TRBV27; 8 bases map to TRBD1. Germline CDR1 is MNHEY and CDR2 is SMNVEV (reference sequence). The V gene end was trimmed by 3 bases and the J gene end by 10 bases; junction bases not matched to a gene: 4. This CDR3 has 13 residues. CDR3 nucleotides: TGTGCCAGCAGTTTCCAGGGGGCGAGAAAACTGTTTTTT. This gives the protein CASSFQGARKLFF. Supplemented by reference TRBV27 and TRBJ1-4, the full variable domain reads EAQVTQNPRYLITVTGKKLTVTCSQNMNHEYMSWYRQDPGLGLRQIYYSMNVEVTDKGDVPEGYKVSRKEKRNFPLILESPSPNQTSLYFCASSFQGARKLFFGSGTQLSVL.

This clone was counted ten times or more. J is TRBJ1-4 and V is TRBV20-1, with D maybe TRBD1 (5 bases). The germline CDR1 and CDR2 sequences are DFQATT and SNEGSKA (reference sequence). CDR3 size: 15 residues. Trimming left V 6 bases short and J 8 bases short, with 22 bases between. The CDR3 region has the DNA TGCAGTGCCTCGGCCTCAGGGAGGGGAAAGGAAAAACTGTTTTTT. Amino acid sequence: CSASASGRGKEKLFF.

This clone is classed as large. The V and J genes are TRBV6-2 or TRBV6-3 and TRBJ2-7, with a possible D match to TRBD1 (5 bases). The V gene's germline CDR1 is MNHEY and CDR2 SVGEGT. This CDR3 has 17 residues. V was trimmed by 6 bases and J by 0 bases, leaving 21 bases between them. CDR3 sequence reads: CASRAEDILTDSYEQYF. The CDR3, as DNA: TGTGCCAGCAGGGCCGAGGATATTCTGACAGACTCCTACGAGCAGTACTTC.

V gene TRBV6-2 or TRBV6-3 combines with J gene TRBJ2-7; 13 nucleotides line up with TRBD2. V trimming: 7 bases; J trimming: 1 base; junction bases outside the gene matches: 13. The CDR3 consists of 18 residues. CDR1 and CDR2 from the germline V gene are MNHEY and SVGEGT. CDR3 coding DNA: TGTGCCAGCACCGTCGGAGGGACTAGCGGGATCCTATCCTACGAGCAGTACTTC. Translating it yields CASTVGGTSGILSYEQYF.

V is TRBV5-1 and J is TRBJ2-2; 9 bases agree with TRBD1. CDR3 size: 15 residues. CDR1 is SGHRS and CDR2 is YFSETQ in the germline V gene. Germline trimming cut 4 bases from V and 7 bases from J; bases unmatched to any gene: 8. CDR3 DNA: TGCGCCAGCAGCCCGGGACAGGGAGGGAACGGGGAGCTGTTTTTT. Its translation is CASSPGQGGNGELFF.

By sample fraction, this clone is medium-sized. This rearrangement joins TRBV24-1 to TRBJ1-2; possibly TRBD1 for D (6 bases). Trimming removed 4 bases from V and 4 bases from J, with 18 bases in between. This CDR3 spans 16 amino acids. From germline, CDR1 is KGHDR and CDR2 SFDVKD. The CDR3 coding sequence is TGTGCCACCAGTGACGTGAGGGGGGGCCCAGGCTATGGCTACACCTTC. Amino acid sequence: CATSDVRGGPGYGYTF.

This clone was detected many times. The gene calls are TRBV5-1 and TRBJ1-1; 7 nucleotides align to TRBD1. V dropped 6 bases and J dropped 5; count of bases not matched to a gene: 7. The CDR3 is 13 residues long. Germline CDR1 reads SGHRS; CDR2 reads YFSETQ. The CDR3 nucleotides read TGCGCCAGCACTTTCAGGGGGGGGACTGAAGCTTTCTTT. As protein: CASTFRGGTEAFF.

This clone has only one observation. The junction differs from germline at one of its ends, possibly a read error. As DNA, the CDR3 is TGCGCCAGCAGAAGACCGCGCAATCGGCCCCAGCATTTT. Encoded protein: CASRRPRNRPQHF. This sequence joins TRBV5-1 and TRBJ1-5; D remains unclear. This CDR3 region has 13 residues. The germline CDR1 and CDR2 sequences are SGHRS and YFSETQ.

This clone is classed as medium-sized. The chain couples TRBV28 to TRBJ1-2, with D uncertain. The germline V gene has CDR1 MDHEN and CDR2 SYDVKM. This CDR3 spans 12 amino acids. Trimming pared 5 bases from V and 4 bases from J, leaving 8 bases between. The chain's CDR3 is CASSPFVYGYTF. CDR3 coding DNA: TGTGCCAGCAGTCCTTTCGTCTATGGCTACACCTTC.

The chain employs TRBV4-3 and TRBJ2-7; 8 bases line up with TRBD2. The germline CDR1 and CDR2 sequences are LGHNA and YSLEER. The CDR3 spans 14 residues. V lost 3 bases, J lost 3 bases, and 4 bases stayed unmatched. CDR3 amino acids: CASSHRAGGYEQYF. CDR3 coding DNA: TGCGCCAGCAGCCATCGGGCGGGAGGCTACGAGCAGTACTTC.

The rearrangement links TRBV28 to TRBJ2-7; D is possibly TRBD2 (5 bases). The CDR3 consists of 15 residues. Between the trimmed V and J ends, which lost 7 bases and 10 bases, there was a span of 26 bases. Germline V gene lookup returns CDR1 MDHEN and CDR2 SYDVKM. This chain's CDR3 is CASTVPGIGNFIQYF. CDR3 nucleotide sequence: TGTGCCAGCACTGTACCCGGCATCGGGAACTTCATCCAGTACTTC.

This clone was found many times. The chain has TRBV5-1 and TRBJ1-5; 8 bases match TRBD1. This CDR3 comprises 12 residues. Germline V gene lookup returns CDR1 SGHRS and CDR2 YFSETQ. The V segment lost 7 bases and the J segment 6 bases; nucleotides outside the gene matches: 3. CDR3 amino acids: CASPGGGQPQHF. CDR3 DNA: TGCGCCAGCCCAGGGGGCGGTCAGCCCCAGCATTTT.

The V gene is TRBV5-1, the J gene TRBJ2-7; 8 bases line up with TRBD2. Germline V gene lookup returns CDR1 SGHRS and CDR2 YFSETQ. With 4 bases clipped from V and 5 bases from J, the junction kept 14 bases outside the gene matches. The CDR3 totals 16 residues. CDR3 DNA: TGCGCCAGCAGCCAAACCGGGACTAGAGAACCAGACGAGCAGTACTTC. Translation: CASSQTGTREPDEQYF.

The sample holds one count of this clone. CDR3 protein: CSVSGTGYYEQYF. CDR3 nucleotide sequence: TGCAGTGTCAGTGGGACAGGTTACTACGAGCAGTACTTC. The chain carries TRBV20-1 and TRBJ2-7; 8 bases fit TRBD1. Per the germline V gene, CDR1 is DFQATT and CDR2 is SNEGSKA (reference sequence). The J segment lost 3 bases and the V segment lost 7 bases, leaving 8 bases of the junction unmatched. The CDR3 runs 13 residues.

This clone was seen many times. CDR3 in DNA: TGTGCCAGCAGCTTTGAACAGGGCCCCTACAATGAGCAGTTCTTC. Its protein product is CASSFEQGPYNEQFF. The gene calls are TRBV5-6 and TRBJ2-1, with D perhaps TRBD1 (6 bases). V was trimmed by 2 bases and J by 2 bases, leaving 11 bases between them. The CDR3 is 15 amino acids. The germline gives CDR1 SGHDT, CDR2 YYEEEE.

V gene TRBV6-5 combines with J gene TRBJ2-7; no clear D. The CDR3 length is 14 residues. Trimming pared 0 bases from V and 0 bases from J, leaving 6 bases between. Germline values: CDR1 MNHEY, CDR2 SVGAGI. The CDR3 loop is CASSYSTASYEQYF. DNA for the CDR3: TGTGCCAGCAGTTACTCAACAGCCTCCTACGAGCAGTACTTC.

The V gene is TRBV6-2 or TRBV6-3, the J gene TRBJ2-7, with 7 bases matching TRBD1. The CDR3 runs 15 residues. V shed 2 bases and J 3 bases; nucleotides not matched to a gene: 7. From germline, CDR1 is MNHEY and CDR2 SVGEGT. The CDR3: CASSYPTGAGYEQYF. CDR3 coding DNA: TGTGCCAGCAGTTACCCCACAGGGGCCGGCTACGAGCAGTACTTC.

There are many counts of this clone. The chain couples TRBV20-1 to TRBJ1-1; no clear D. Deletions cut 3 bases from V and 2 bases from J, with 7 bases between. The CDR3 covers 12 residues. CDR1 and CDR2 from the germline V gene are DFQATT and SNEGSKA (reference sequence). The CDR3 DNA reads as TGCAGTGCTAGGCGGGGAAACACTGAAGCTTTCTTT. Protein: CSARRGNTEAFF.

This clone is termed medium-sized (0.01 to 0.1%). The chain joins TRBV6-1 to TRBJ2-1; TRBD2 matches at 12 bases. V was clipped by 4 bases and J by 8 bases; unmatched bases: 3. This CDR3 has 14 residues. Germline V lookup: CDR1 MNHNS, CDR2 SASEGT. CDR3 sequence (DNA): TGTGCCAGCAGTGGGACTAGCGGGATGGATGAGCAGTTCTTC. This translates into CASSGTSGMDEQFF.

The table lists this clone with many counts. This chain connects TRBV7-3 to TRBJ2-3; 9 bases map to TRBD2. This CDR3 comprises 16 residues. The germline CDR1 and CDR2 sequences are SGHTA and FQGTGA. V was clipped by 4 bases and J by 4 bases; unmatched bases: 9. The CDR3 reads CASSSFSGSGSDTQYF. CDR3 bases: TGTGCCAGCAGCTCTTTTAGCGGGAGCGGTTCAGATACGCAGTATTTT.

This clone appeared many times. Other DNA variants within this sample encode the same CDR3. The chain combines TRBV20-1 with TRBJ2-1, with D perhaps matching TRBD2 (6 bases). V lost 3 bases to trimming and J lost 10 bases, with 16 bases between them. Germline V gene data show CDR1 as DFQATT and CDR2 as SNEGSKA (reference sequence). This CDR3 is built from 13 residues. CDR3 sequence (DNA): TGCAGTGCTAGTACGGGGGTAGAGACCGAGCAGTTCTTC. It encodes CSASTGVETEQFF.

This clone was counted a few times. Given a much more abundant clone one base away, this may be a read error. J is TRBJ2-3 and V is TRBV10-3; the D gene could be TRBD1 or TRBD2 (5 bases each). The length of the CDR3 is 16 residues. CDR1 and CDR2 from the germline V gene are ENHRY and SYGVKD. Trimming left V 3 bases short and J 2 bases short, with 15 bases between. The CDR3 DNA reads as TGTGCCATCAGTGATACGGGACCGGACTCCACAGATACGCAGTATTTT. This encodes CAISDTGPDSTDTQYF.

Details on this clone: One end of the junction fails to match germline, which may point to a read error. The chain employs TRBV6-2 or TRBV6-3 and TRBJ2-7, with a weak D call TRBD1 (5 bases). The length of the CDR3 is 15 residues. Germline CDR1 reads MNHEY; CDR2 reads SVGEGT. The CDR3 sequence: CASSYPTGVAYEQCF. The CDR3 region has the DNA TGTGCCAGCAGTTACCCTACAGGCGTCGCCTACGAGCAGTGCTTC.

This clone is medium-sized. The sample carries other DNA sequences with the same CDR3. This chain connects TRBV24-1 to TRBJ2-7; D is unclear. The V end was cut by 3 bases, the J end by 6 bases, with 11 bases between. The CDR3 runs 13 residues. From germline, CDR1 is KGHDR and CDR2 SFDVKD. DNA for the CDR3: TGTGCCACCAGTGATCCCGCTCGAGGCGAGCAGTACTTC. This encodes CATSDPARGEQYF.

Worth noting for this clone: At one end, the junction sequence differs from germline, possibly due to a read error. J is TRBJ2-2 and V is TRBV15; 12 bases agree with TRBD2. The CDR3 has 18 amino acids. CDR1 is LNHNV and CDR2 is YYDKDF in the germline V gene (reference sequence). The CDR3 DNA reads TGTGTCACCAGCAGAGATCACCTGACTAGCGGGAGAGGCGGGGAGCTGTTTTTT. As protein: CVTSRDHLTSGRGGELFF.

This clone appeared a few times. The V gene is TRBV28, the J gene TRBJ1-1; D perhaps matches TRBD1 (5 bases). This CDR3 is built from 16 residues. V shed 2 bases and J shed 12 bases, with 25 bases lying between them. Germline assignment: CDR1 MDHEN and CDR2 SYDVKM. For the CDR3, the DNA is TGTGCCAGCAGTTTAGAGAGCCTAAGACAGTTGAAATCATCTTTCTTT. Residues: CASSLESLRQLKSSFF.

In this sample, this clone is medium-sized. As DNA, the CDR3 is TGTGCCAGCAGTGAACAGGGATCGGCTTTCTTT. This codes for CASSEQGSAFF. The chain recombines TRBV6-1 with TRBJ1-1; D might be TRBD1 (5 bases). The CDR3 totals 11 residues. CDR1 is MNHNS, CDR2 SASEGT, per germline. Trimming stripped 2 bases from V and 11 bases from J, with 9 bases between.